This T cell receptor (beta chain) was recorded in a study of response to subunit inactivated influenza vaccine. Note on this clonotype: Its antigen is still unknown.

Trimming took off 4 bases at V and 2 bases at J, with 14 bases between the two ends. The length of the CDR3 is 16 residues. Germline V gene lookup returns CDR1 LGHNA and CDR2 YNFKEQ. TCRdb fed the RT-PCR reads into MiXCR, producing one record per CDR3 protein. The table records 450,000 to 700,000 distinct CDR3 sequences, 12% to 15% of them present only once. General study results and limits: Authors suggested each seasonal flu vaccination may recruit only limited numbers of new T cells.

This specimen consisted of PBMCs from blood, obtained about 12 days after vaccination. The gene calls are TRBV4-2 and TRBJ2-2; D is unresolved. This sequence originates from a man aged 50-59 years who received an inactivated influenza vaccine. CDR3 in DNA: TGTGCCAGCAGCCGCCAACTGACACTTAACACCGGGGAGCTGTTTTTT. Protein sequence: CASSRQLTLNTGELFF.